A single TCR beta chain is shown here with its context. Per the germline V gene, CDR1 is LNHNV and CDR2 is YYDKDF (reference sequence). This CDR3 comprises 15 residues. V was clipped by 0 bases and J by 8 bases; unmatched bases: 9. The record originates from a study of blood T cell repertoires in COVID-19. The overall study: The origin of the acute and convalescent COVID-19 samples was the United States, Italy and Spain. T cells, B-cell-depleted T cells, or PBMCs provided the cDNA or gDNA that served as material.

One Seattle source followed patients from active infection through their disease course. Generated by immunoSEQ multiplex PCR, the TCRdb table keeps only in-frame clones and is missing some. The repertoire holds under 550,000 clones, with approximately 90% as singletons. The sample taken for sequencing was peripheral blood. This chain joins TRBV15 and TRBJ1-2; 7 positions match TRBD1. The TCR sequence derives from a man aged 18 to 35 with COVID-19, enrolled during active disease. CDR3 protein: CATSRDRLGGEGYTF. DNA of the CDR3: TGTGCCACCAGCAGAGATCGGTTAGGGGGCGAGGGCTACACCTTC.